This T cell receptor beta chain was obtained from a study of identifying expanded T cells in peripheral blood. V lost 6 bases, J lost 6 bases, and 12 bases lay in between. The germline V gene encodes CDR1 MNHNY and CDR2 SVGAGI (reference sequence). The CDR3 length is 12 residues. A word on this clone: Its matching antigen is unknown.

No infections or other immune events were documented during collection. Only in-frame clones appear in the TCRdb table, and some are missing; sequencing was by immunoSEQ multiplex PCR. The sample yields tens of thousands of clones, about 83% seen once. The study's findings and limits: Technical replicates showed around 1.2 changed clones; roughly two weeks roughly 16; four weeks 19. Roughly two-week clone count variance significantly increased as total template count grew.

The J gene is TRBJ2-7, the V gene TRBV6-6; no clear D gene. The sequence derives from a person aged 18-70 years in good health. Sequences were obtained from blood. CDR3 amino acids: CASSSPPLEQYF. In nucleotides, the CDR3 is TGTGCCAGCAGCTCCCCCCCTCTCGAGCAGTACTTC.